The 9 T cell receptor beta chains below come from one sample, sequenced in a study of blood T cell repertoires in COVID-19. Clones were sequenced by immunoSEQ multiplex PCR, and TCRdb holds only the in-frame ones, with some missing. The table lists around 120,000 clones, about 85% of them singletons. Sequenced sample: peripheral blood. Receptor source: a human donor in a cohort sampled during active COVID-19.

The chain links TRBV6-5 to TRBJ1-1, with 11 bases fitting TRBD1. The CDR3 extends over 14 amino acids. Germline V gives CDR1 MNHEY, CDR2 SVGAGI. Unmatched junction bases numbered 1, after V lost 3 bases and J lost 4 bases. Here the CDR3 reads CASSYGTGGTEAFF. The CDR3 DNA sequence: TGTGCCAGCAGTTATGGGACAGGGGGCACTGAAGCTTTCTTT.

The chain links TRBV19 to TRBJ1-5, with no clear D. CDR1 and CDR2 (germline): LNHDA, SQIVND (reference sequence). This CDR3 is built from 16 residues. V was cut by 4 bases and J by 1 base, with 14 bases left in between. The DNA of the CDR3 is TGTGCCAGTAGTAATCTCCGAGAAGAGAGCAATCAGCCCCAGCATTTT. This codes for CASSNLREESNQPQHF.

V and J are TRBV10-3 and TRBJ2-7, with no clear D. V was shortened by 1 base and J by 0 bases, with 4 bases between the two germline ends. The CDR3 has 13 amino acids. The germline V gene has CDR1 ENHRY and CDR2 SYGVKD. CDR3 sequence reads: CAISELASYEQYF. The CDR3 nucleotides are TGTGCCATCAGTGAGTTGGCCTCCTACGAGCAGTACTTC.

The chain couples TRBV20-1 to TRBJ2-3; TRBD1 matches at 7 bases. Germline V lookup: CDR1 DFQATT, CDR2 SNEGSKA (reference sequence). CDR3 length equals 14 residues. The J segment lost 7 bases and the V segment lost 3 bases, leaving 10 bases of the junction unmatched. The CDR3 sequence is CSASGTEEWNTQYF. CDR3 bases: TGCAGTGCTAGTGGGACAGAGGAGTGGAATACGCAGTATTTT.

The V and J genes are TRBV9 and TRBJ1-1; 9 bases map to TRBD1. Trimming took 0 bases from V and 6 from J; bases not matched to a gene: 3. This CDR3 comprises 14 residues. CDR1 is SGDLS and CDR2 is YYNGEE in the germline V gene. CDR3 sequence reads: CASSVVTGGSEAFF. The CDR3 DNA reads TGTGCCAGCAGCGTAGTTACAGGGGGCTCTGAAGCTTTCTTT.

This clone was seen just once. V is TRBV5-1 and J is TRBJ1-2; D might be TRBD1 (5 bases). This CDR3 contains 14 residues. Germline CDR1 is SGHRS and CDR2 is YFSETQ. Trimming took 4 bases from V and 4 from J, leaving 14 bases between them. This CDR3 is CASSPGPGSYGYTF. The CDR3 DNA follows: TGCGCCAGCAGCCCAGGGCCAGGCAGCTATGGCTACACCTTC.

The chain links TRBV5-1 to TRBJ2-3; D not resolved. Per the germline V gene, CDR1 is SGHRS and CDR2 is YFSETQ. V lost 1 base and J lost 3, with 18 bases in between. The CDR3 length is 17 residues. CDR3 nucleotide sequence: TGCGCCAGCAGCTTGCGGAGTTCACTCCTTCCTACAGATACGCAGTATTTT. Translation: CASSLRSSLLPTDTQYF.

This chain connects TRBV11-2 to TRBJ1-6, with D possibly TRBD1 on 6 matching bases. Deletions cut 5 bases from V and 4 bases from J, with 9 bases between. This CDR3 region has 14 residues. In germline, CDR1 is SGHAT, CDR2 FQNNGV. This CDR3 is CASSLGQYNSPLHF. CDR3 in DNA: TGTGCCAGCAGCCTAGGACAGTATAATTCACCCCTCCACTTT.

The chain is built from TRBV7-3 and TRBJ2-1, with 8 bases matching TRBD1. The CDR3 sequence is 15 residues long. After removal of 2 bases from V and 1 base from J, the junction contained 1 base not matched to a gene. The V gene's germline CDR1 is SGHTA and CDR2 FQGTGA. The CDR3 DNA sequence: TGTGCCAGCAGCTTACAGGGGGCTTCCTACAATGAGCAGTTCTTC. Its protein product is CASSLQGASYNEQFF.